This TCR beta chain was captured by sequencing in a study of cytomegalovirus exposure and HLA in healthy donors (dated by TCRdb to between 2016 and 2019). In the study overall: In an earlier analysis of 587 of the donors, approximately 260 Gb of sequence data and some 120 million unique TCR beta sequences from roughly 190 million T cells were reported. Around 320 gigabases of sequencing data and tens of millions of unique TCR sequences were included in an early release covering over 600 HLA-typed donors. Of the 300 to 450 genotyped donors, approximately 80% were placed in the genetic ancestry cluster associated with self-reported Caucasian donors. The aim of the study was to test whether cataloging public T cell receptors could identify signatures of past pathogen exposure. The T cell repertoires of some 700 subjects were profiled by immunosequencing and related to cytomegalovirus serostatus. Along with the 666-subject first cohort, a separate validation cohort of over 90 different subjects was used. High-throughput TCR immunosequencing, statistical association of individual TCRs with disease status, and machine learning were combined to predict cytomegalovirus infection status. A later analysis re-analyzed previously published TCR beta repertoires from roughly 630 donors and added high-resolution HLA genotyping to study TCR occurrence patterns. In the later analysis, no new phenotypic data were used to find candidate immune exposures; instead, reliance was placed on TCR beta sequences and their occurrence across donors. An earlier analysis of 450 to 750 of the donors used high-throughput TCR beta sequencing to judge whether each TCR beta V gene segment behaved as functional or pseudogenic. Donor age, sex, ethnicity and CMV serostatus were compiled together with the repertoire data. In a later genetic analysis, genome-wide SNP genotypes for about three fifths of the roughly 670 donors were used, and that subset was treated as a discovery cohort. All discovery cohort repertoires had been generated using a single sequencing platform. HLA typing included class I and class II loci at four-digit resolution. The number of donors typed differed by locus, with roughly 620-640 for A, B, C, DRB1 and DQB1, 522 for DQA1, 600 to 610 for DPA1, and approximately 470 for DPB1. A handful of DR-DQ haplotypes were handled as single units for association and clustering because linkage in the cohort was strong. Across approximately 400 genotyped donors of the cohort, an average of roughly 200,000 unique TCR beta nucleotide sequences per donor were sequenced, and roughly 20% of those sequences were non-productive.

The cohort was made up of 666 healthy bone marrow donors. At the time of sampling, all cohort members were nominally healthy, though unrecorded immune exposures were likely present. The donor was CMV seropositive and was included in the group of 250 to 300 seropositive cohort members. Each donor provided a peripheral blood sample, and peripheral blood mononuclear cells were used for TCR beta sequencing. The Qiagen DNeasy Blood Extraction Kit was used to extract genomic DNA from the blood cell samples. Remarks on this clone: Which antigen it targets is not known. It has no much larger one-base neighbor in the sample; base qualities were not kept.

The CDR3 measures 15 amino acids from cysteine to phenylalanine. Solely the CDR3 DNA is kept, with 45 bases framed from the first base. CDR1 and CDR2, per the germline V gene, are MNHEY and SVGAGI. The V end loses 2 bases and the J end loses 4 bases, and a stretch of 14 bases separates them. Study-level results and caveats: An earlier analysis of several hundred of the donors showed that most TCR beta V segments appeared in productive rearrangements either about 90% or about 30% of the time, which broadly matched IMGT annotations. In a later analysis, most CMV-associated TCR beta chains were found to appear HLA-restricted, with HLA associations seemingly driven largely by CMV exposure. The classifier was reported to diagnose cytomegalovirus status with high specificity and sensitivity in both the original cohort and the validation cohort. Compared with equally common non-associated chains, HLA-associated TCR beta chains in a later analysis were more clonally expanded and had lower generation probabilities. The authors suggested that the approach could potentially be extended to other disease states and immunological phenotypes. Assigning TCR associations to individual alleles was difficult when HLA alleles, especially DR and DQ, strongly co-occurred. A later analysis found that TCR association rates varied across HLA loci, with DRB1 alleles showing the most associated TCRs and HLA-C alleles the fewest. Most TCR sequences were seen in very few donors, while some public TCRs were found in many individuals. A later analysis associated some 17,000 TCR beta sequences with specific HLA alleles at a false discovery rate of 0.05. HLA typing was unavailable for some donors at each locus, so association tests used only the typed subset. A further reported finding was that TCR beta sequences accurately predicted the HLA-A and HLA-B alleles for most subjects in the first cohort. Linkage disequilibrium might explain the correlated functional status among segregating V segments, but an unknown experimental factor could not be excluded. Some IMGT-functional V segments, including TRBV6-2 and TRBV6-3, could not be distinguished by the 87-base-pair reads and were therefore excluded. An association between a missense DCLRE1C variant and V-gene and J-gene trimming of TCR beta chains was found in a later genetic analysis and replicated in an independent cohort. This cohort had only TCR beta chains sequenced, and the lack of alpha or paired-chain data limited which features could be detected. In vitro tests confirmed that a few of the cytomegalovirus-associated TCR beta chains recognize cytomegalovirus antigens. CMV serostatus was the only immune exposure information available for the cohort. In a later analysis, several top co-occurrence clusters were reported to appear linked to parvovirus B19, influenza, CMV and Epstein-Barr virus. A total of 164 TCR beta chains were listed by the study as associated with cytomegalovirus. Sequencing depth was assumed to be roughly uniform across donors in the presence/absence analyses, though that assumption may not hold. Because counts were too low, roughly 18 rarely observed V segments, including chromosome 9 orphons, were left out of the earlier analysis of about 500 of the donors. The sequencing pipeline was judged likely to have produced a cluster of highly shared sequence variants as a technical artifact. According to a later genetic analysis, donors in an Asian-associated ancestry cluster had fewer N-insertions in productive TCRs than the approximately 610-donor mean.

Receptor libraries were prepared by the immunoSEQ multiplex PCR assay. For the multiplex PCR, a mixture combining 60 forward primers for TCR Vbeta segments and 13 reverse primers for TCR Jbeta segments was used. Amplification of the CDR3 region of rearranged TCR beta genes was performed with a multiplex PCR assay on genomic DNA. The amplified TCR beta libraries were sequenced on the Illumina HiSeq System as 87-base-pair reads. The study's processing was this. Across the roughly 670 repertoires, a later analysis counted approximately 75 million unique TCR beta chains, 9 million to 14 million of which were shared by at least two donors. A nearest-neighbor algorithm error-corrected the raw reads and collapsed the reads into unique sequences, merging closely related sequences to remove PCR and sequencing errors. To assign V, D and J gene segments, CDR3 sequences were aligned to IMGT reference sequences. For a sequence to be retained, a match of at least six nucleotides was required to both a V gene segment and a J gene segment. A rearrangement counted as productive if the CDR3 had no stop codons and remained in frame with V and J, and every other rearrangement counted as non-productive. Following IMGT convention, CDR3 was defined as the stretch from the second conserved V-encoded cysteine to the conserved J-encoded phenylalanine. The earlier analysis of some 550 of the donors excluded any sequence lacking an unambiguous match to a single V gene segment. An earlier analysis of fewer than 650 of the donors classified V segments as functional when productive rearrangements were above 56.7% and as segregating when the standard deviation between donors was above 5%. A statistical classification framework was built to diagnose cytomegalovirus status from the catalog of TCR beta chain sequences. In a later analysis, V and J genes were assigned by comparing TCR nucleotide sequences against IMGT/GENE-DB human TR gene sequences. Using the TCRdist pipeline, a later analysis assigned CDR3 sequences along with most-parsimonious VDJ recombination scenarios. In a later analysis, every TCR beta chain was defined by the combination of its CDR3 amino acid sequence and its V-gene family, and reads without a unique V-gene family were dropped. To address suspected cross-contamination and a sequencing artifact, a later analysis removed approximately 590 highly shared, low-generation-probability nucleotide sequences. A later analysis calculated a clonal expansion index for each public chain from normalized within-repertoire ranks of inferred template counts. Generation probabilities in a later analysis came from a VDJ recombination model fitted to out-of-frame rearrangements, and those results were checked against IGoR. In a later analysis, TCR-TCR, TCR-HLA and TCR-CMV co-occurrence was scored with hypergeometric tests, and a repertoire-size bias correction was applied to TCR pairs. A later analysis estimated false discovery rates by permuting HLA or CMV assignments 20 times. In a later analysis, co-occurring TCRs were grouped using DBSCAN, with TCRdist sequence similarity added in when clustering inside HLA-allele-positive subsets. Co-occurrence clustering excluded repertoires with fewer than 30,000 or more than 120,000 public chains, plus five with anomalous nucleotide sharing. The source is immuneACCESS, and TCRdb retained only in-frame sequences with V and J called. Part of the clones is not carried over; for the studies checked, unresolved V genes explain less than half of this, and the remainder is unexplained. D and trimming were read from the DNA, whereas the V and J calls and clone size are those reported in that table. The sample table lists some 200,000 clones, roughly 84% of them with a count of one. Of the sample, about 2.6% falls within the top ten clones.

This clonotype originated in a woman in her fifties or sixties in good health and CMV-seropositive. Recombination connected TRBV6-5 to TRBJ1-2, with the D gene call left open. Specimen: PBMCs. CDR3 protein: CASSYDPQVGYGYTF. DNA sequence: TGTGCCAGCAGTTACGACCCCCAGGTGGGCTATGGCTACACCTTC.